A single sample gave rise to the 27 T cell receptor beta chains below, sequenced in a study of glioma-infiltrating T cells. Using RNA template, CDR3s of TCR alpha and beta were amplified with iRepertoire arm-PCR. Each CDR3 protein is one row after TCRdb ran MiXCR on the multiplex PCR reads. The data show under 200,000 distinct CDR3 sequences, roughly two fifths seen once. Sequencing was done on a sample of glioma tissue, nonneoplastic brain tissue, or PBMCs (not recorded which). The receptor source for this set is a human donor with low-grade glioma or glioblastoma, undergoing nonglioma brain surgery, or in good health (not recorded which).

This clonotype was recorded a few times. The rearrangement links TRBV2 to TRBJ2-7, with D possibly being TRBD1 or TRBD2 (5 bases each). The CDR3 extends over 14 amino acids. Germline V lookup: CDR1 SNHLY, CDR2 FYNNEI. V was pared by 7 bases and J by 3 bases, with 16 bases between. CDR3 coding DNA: TGTGCCAGCACCTATTCCGGGGCAGACTACGAGCAGTACTTC. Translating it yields CASTYSGADYEQYF.

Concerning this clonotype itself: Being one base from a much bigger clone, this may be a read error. The DNA for the CDR3 is TGTGCCAGCAGGACCCCCTCCTACGAGCAGTACTTC. This codes for CASRTPSYEQYF. The chain combines TRBV2 with TRBJ2-7; D gene uncertain. The germline gives CDR1 SNHLY, CDR2 FYNNEI. The CDR3 is 12 residues long. V was pared by 6 bases and J by 0 bases, with 6 bases between.

The CDR3 sequence: CASSRGSGMSQETQYF. The CDR3 coding sequence is TGTGCCAGCAGCCGCGGTAGCGGGATGTCCCAAGAGACCCAGTACTTC. The genes are TRBV9 and TRBJ2-5; 8 bases fit TRBD2. J was trimmed by 1 base and V by 4 bases; bases with no gene match: 9. Germline V lookup: CDR1 SGDLS, CDR2 YYNGEE. CDR3 length: 16 amino acids. The full variable domain, rest sourced from reference TRBV9 and TRBJ2-5, is DSGVTQTPKHLITATGQRVTLRCSPRSGDLSVYWYQQSLDQGLQFLIQYYNGEERAKGNILERFSAQQFPDLHSELNLSSLELGDSALYFCASSRGSGMSQETQYFGPGTRLLVL.

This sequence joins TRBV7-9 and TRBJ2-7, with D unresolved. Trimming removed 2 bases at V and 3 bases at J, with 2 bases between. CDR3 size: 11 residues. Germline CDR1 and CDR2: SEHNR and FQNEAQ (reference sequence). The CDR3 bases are TGTGCCAGCAGCTTAATCTACGAGCAGTACTTC. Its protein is CASSLIYEQYF.

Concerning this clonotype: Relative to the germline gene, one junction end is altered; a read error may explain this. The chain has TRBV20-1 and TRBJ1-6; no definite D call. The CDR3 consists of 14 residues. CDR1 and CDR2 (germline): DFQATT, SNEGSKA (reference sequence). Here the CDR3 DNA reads TGCAGTGCTAGGCGTTACGATGGGAATTCACCACTCCACTTT. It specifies CSARRYDGNSPLHF.

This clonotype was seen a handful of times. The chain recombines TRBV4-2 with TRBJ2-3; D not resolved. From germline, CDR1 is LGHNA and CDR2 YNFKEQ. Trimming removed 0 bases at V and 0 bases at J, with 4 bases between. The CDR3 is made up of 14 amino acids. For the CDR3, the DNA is TGTGCCAGCAGCCAAGAGGTTAGCACAGATACGCAGTATTTT. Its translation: CASSQEVSTDTQYF.

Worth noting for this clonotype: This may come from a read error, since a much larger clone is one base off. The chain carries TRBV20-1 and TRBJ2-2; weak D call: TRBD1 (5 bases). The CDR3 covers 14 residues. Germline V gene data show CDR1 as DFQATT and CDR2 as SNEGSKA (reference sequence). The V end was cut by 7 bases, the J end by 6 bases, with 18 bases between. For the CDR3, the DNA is TGCAGTGGGCATCTCCAACAGGATTCCGGGGAGCTGTTTTTT. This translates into CSGHLQQDSGELFF.

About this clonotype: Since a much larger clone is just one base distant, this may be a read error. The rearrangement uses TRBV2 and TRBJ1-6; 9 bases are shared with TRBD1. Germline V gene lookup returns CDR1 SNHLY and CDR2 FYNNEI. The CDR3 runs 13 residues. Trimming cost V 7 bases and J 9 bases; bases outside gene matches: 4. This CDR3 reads CASTGTGSSPLHF. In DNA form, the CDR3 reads TGTGCCAGCACTGGGACAGGGAGTTCACCCCTCCACTTT.

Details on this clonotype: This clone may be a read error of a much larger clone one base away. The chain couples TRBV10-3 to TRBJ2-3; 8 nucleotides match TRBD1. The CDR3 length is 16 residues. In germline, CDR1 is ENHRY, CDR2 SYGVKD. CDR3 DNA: TGTGCCATCAGTGAGCCGGACAGGGCTAGCACAGATAGGCAGTATTTT. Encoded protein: CAISEPDRASTDRQYF.

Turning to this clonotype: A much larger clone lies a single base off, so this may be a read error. The CDR3 region has the DNA TGTGTCAGCAGCTTAGGAGGGGCCTACGAGCAGTACTTC. Translated: CVSSLGGAYEQYF. V and J are TRBV7-2 and TRBJ2-7, with D possibly being TRBD2 (6 bases). Germline loops: CDR1 SGHTA, CDR2 FQGNSA. The CDR3 sequence is 13 residues long.

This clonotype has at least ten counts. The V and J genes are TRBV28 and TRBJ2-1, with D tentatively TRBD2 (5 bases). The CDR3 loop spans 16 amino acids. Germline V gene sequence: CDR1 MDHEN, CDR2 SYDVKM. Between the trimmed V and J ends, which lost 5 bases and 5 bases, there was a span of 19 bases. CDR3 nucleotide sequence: TGTGCCAGCAGTGGACTTAGCGTTTCAAAAAACAATGAGCAGTTCTTC. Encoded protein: CASSGLSVSKNNEQFF.

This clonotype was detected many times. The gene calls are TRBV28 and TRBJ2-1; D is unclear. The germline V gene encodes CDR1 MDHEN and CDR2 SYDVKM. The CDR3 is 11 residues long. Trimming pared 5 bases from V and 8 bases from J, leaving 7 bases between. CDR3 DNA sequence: TGTGCCAGCAGTCAAAATCATGAGCAGTTCTTC. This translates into CASSQNHEQFF.

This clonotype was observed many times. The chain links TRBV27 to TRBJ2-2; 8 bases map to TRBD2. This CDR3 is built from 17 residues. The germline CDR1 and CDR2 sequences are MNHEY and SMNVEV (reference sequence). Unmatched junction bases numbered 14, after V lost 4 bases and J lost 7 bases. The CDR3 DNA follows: TGTGCCAGCAGTTCCGGACCTGTCGGGAGGGCTATCGGGGAGCTGTTTTTT. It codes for CASSSGPVGRAIGELFF.

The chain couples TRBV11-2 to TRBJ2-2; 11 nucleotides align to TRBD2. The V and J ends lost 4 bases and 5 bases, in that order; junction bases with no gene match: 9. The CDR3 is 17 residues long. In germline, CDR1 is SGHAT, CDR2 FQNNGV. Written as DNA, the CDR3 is TGTGCCAGCAGCTACGAACTAGCGGGAGTCGATACCGGGGAGCTGTTTTTT. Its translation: CASSYELAGVDTGELFF.

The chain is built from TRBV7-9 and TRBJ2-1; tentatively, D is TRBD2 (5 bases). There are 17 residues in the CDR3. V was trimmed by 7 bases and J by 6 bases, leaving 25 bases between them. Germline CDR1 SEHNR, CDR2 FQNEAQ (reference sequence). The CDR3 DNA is TGTGCCAGCACCACCAACGATGCTGCTGTCGGAGGCAATGAGCAGTTCTTC. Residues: CASTTNDAAVGGNEQFF.

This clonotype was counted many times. The CDR3: CSARDYHTANEKLFF. Written as DNA, the CDR3 is TGCAGTGCTAGAGATTATCACACAGCTAATGAAAAACTGTTTTTT. This chain connects TRBV20-1 to TRBJ1-4; D gene ambiguous. The CDR3 totals 15 residues. The germline gives CDR1 DFQATT, CDR2 SNEGSKA (reference sequence). Trimming took off 0 bases at V and 3 bases at J, with 11 bases between the two ends.

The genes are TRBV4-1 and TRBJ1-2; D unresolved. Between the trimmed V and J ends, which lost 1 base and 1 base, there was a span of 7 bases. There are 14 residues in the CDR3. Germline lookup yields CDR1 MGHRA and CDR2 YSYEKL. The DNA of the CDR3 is TGCGCCAGCAGCCAAGGGCTAGGTAACTATGGCTACACCTTC. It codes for CASSQGLGNYGYTF.

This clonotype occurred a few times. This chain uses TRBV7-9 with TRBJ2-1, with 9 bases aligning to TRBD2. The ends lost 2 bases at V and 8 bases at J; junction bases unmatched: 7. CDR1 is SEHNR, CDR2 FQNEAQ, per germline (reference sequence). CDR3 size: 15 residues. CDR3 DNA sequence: TGTGCCAGCAGCTTAAGTGCGGGAGGGCCCCATGAGCAGTTCTTC. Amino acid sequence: CASSLSAGGPHEQFF.

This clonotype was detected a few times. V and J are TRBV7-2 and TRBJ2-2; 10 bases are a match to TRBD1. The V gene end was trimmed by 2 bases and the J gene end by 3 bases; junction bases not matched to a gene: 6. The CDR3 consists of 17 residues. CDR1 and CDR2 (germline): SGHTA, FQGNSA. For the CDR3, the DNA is TGTGCCAGCAGCTTACGACAGGGGGCGAGGGACACCGGGGAGCTGTTTTTT. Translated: CASSLRQGARDTGELFF.

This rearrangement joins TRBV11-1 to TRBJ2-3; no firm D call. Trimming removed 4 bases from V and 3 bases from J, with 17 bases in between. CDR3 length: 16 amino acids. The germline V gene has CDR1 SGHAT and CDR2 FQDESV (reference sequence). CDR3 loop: CASSYQQIDRTDTQYF. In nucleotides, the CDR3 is TGTGCCAGCAGCTATCAGCAGATCGATCGGACAGATACGCAGTATTTT.

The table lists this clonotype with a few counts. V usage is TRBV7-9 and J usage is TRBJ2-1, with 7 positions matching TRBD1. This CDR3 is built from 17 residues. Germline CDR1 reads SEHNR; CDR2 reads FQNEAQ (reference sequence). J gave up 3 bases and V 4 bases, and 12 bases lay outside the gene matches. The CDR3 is CASSSIYRGADYNEQFF. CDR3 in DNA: TGTGCCAGCAGCTCCATTTACAGGGGAGCTGACTACAATGAGCAGTTCTTC.

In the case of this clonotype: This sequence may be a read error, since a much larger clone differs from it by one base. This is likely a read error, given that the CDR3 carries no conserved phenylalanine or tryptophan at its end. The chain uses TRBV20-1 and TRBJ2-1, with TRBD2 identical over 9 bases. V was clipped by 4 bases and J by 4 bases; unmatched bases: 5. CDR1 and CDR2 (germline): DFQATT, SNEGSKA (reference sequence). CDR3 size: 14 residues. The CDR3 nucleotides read TGCAGTGCTATAGCGGGAGTTTCTTACAATGAGCAGTTCTCC. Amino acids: CSAIAGVSYNEQFS.

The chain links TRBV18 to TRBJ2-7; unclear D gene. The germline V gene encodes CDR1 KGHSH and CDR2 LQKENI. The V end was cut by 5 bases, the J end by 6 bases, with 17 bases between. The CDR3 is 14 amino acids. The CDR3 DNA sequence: TGTGCCAGCTCATTAACCCTTGCAGACGGCGAGCAGTACTTC. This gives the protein CASSLTLADGEQYF. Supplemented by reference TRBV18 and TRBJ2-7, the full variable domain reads NAGVMQNPRHLVRRRGQEARLRCSPMKGHSHVYWYRQLPEEGLKFMVYLQKENIIDESGMPKERFSAEFPKEGPSILRIQQVVRGDSAAYFCASSLTLADGEQYFGPGTRLTVT.

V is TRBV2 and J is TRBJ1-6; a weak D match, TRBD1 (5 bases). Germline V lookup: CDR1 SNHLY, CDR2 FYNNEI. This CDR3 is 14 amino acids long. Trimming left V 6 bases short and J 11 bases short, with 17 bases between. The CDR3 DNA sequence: TGTGCCAGCAGAAGGATAGGGGTCAATCCACCCCTCCACTTT. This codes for CASRRIGVNPPLHF.

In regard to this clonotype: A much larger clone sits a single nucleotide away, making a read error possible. CDR3 amino acids: CNASKTRGGALQFF. The DNA of the CDR3 is TGCAATGCTAGCAAAACTAGAGGGGGCGCCCTCCAGTTCTTC. This chain connects TRBV20-1 to TRBJ2-1; 7 positions agree with TRBD1. This CDR3 spans 14 amino acids. Germline CDR1 DFQATT, CDR2 SNEGSKA (reference sequence).

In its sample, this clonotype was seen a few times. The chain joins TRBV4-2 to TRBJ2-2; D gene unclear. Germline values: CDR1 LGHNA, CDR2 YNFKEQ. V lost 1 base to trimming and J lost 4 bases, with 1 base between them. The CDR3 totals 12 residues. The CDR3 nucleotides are TGTGCCAGCAGCCAAGCCACCGGGGAGCTGTTTTTT. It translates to CASSQATGELFF.

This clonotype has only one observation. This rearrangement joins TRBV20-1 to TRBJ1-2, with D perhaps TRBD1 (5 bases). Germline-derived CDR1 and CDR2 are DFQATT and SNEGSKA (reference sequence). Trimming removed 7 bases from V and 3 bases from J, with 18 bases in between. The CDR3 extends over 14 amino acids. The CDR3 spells CSVIARGTDYGYTF. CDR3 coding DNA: TGCAGTGTTATAGCCCGCGGGACTGACTATGGCTACACCTTC.